One and the same sample provided the 28 T cell receptor beta chains below, sequenced in a study of OX40 agonist ivuxolimab in advanced cancers. Measured with immunoSEQ multiplex PCR; TCRdb has only the in-frame clones, and not every one. Among fewer than 50,000 clones listed, about 90% were seen once. Sequenced material: CD4+ or CD8+ T cells sorted from blood, taken in a trial of the OX40 agonist ivuxolimab. The source of these receptors is an adult with an advanced solid tumor such as melanoma, head and neck, liver or kidney cancer.

This clone was seen a single time. This chain connects TRBV10-3 to TRBJ2-1; D possibly corresponds to TRBD1 (7 bases). Deletions cut 3 bases from V and 14 bases from J, with 14 bases between. Germline V gene sequence: CDR1 ENHRY, CDR2 SYGVKD. The CDR3 is made up of 12 amino acids. The CDR3 spells CAISDLRGEEFF. The DNA of the CDR3 is TGTGCCATCAGTGACCTCAGGGGGGAGGAGTTCTTC.

V usage is TRBV15 and J usage is TRBJ2-1; the match to TRBD1 covers 11 bases. Germline CDR1 LNHNV, CDR2 YYDKDF (reference sequence). This CDR3 has 14 residues. V gave up 1 base and J gave up 8 bases; unmatched junction bases: 1. CDR3: CATSRVGQGDEQFF. The CDR3 DNA reads TGTGCCACCAGCAGAGTGGGACAGGGGGATGAGCAGTTCTTC.

J is TRBJ1-2 and V is TRBV6-1; D gene ambiguous. V lost 6 bases and J lost 11, with 13 bases in between. Germline CDR1 reads MNHNS; CDR2 reads SASEGT. The length of the CDR3 is 11 residues. The CDR3 sequence: CASRDAGVYTF. CDR3 nucleotide sequence: TGTGCCAGCAGGGACGCGGGAGTTTACACCTTC.

DNA of the CDR3: TGTGCCAGCAGCTTAGAGGCCATCCGAGAGACCCAGTACTTC. Encoded protein: CASSLEAIRETQYF. V and J are TRBV11-2 and TRBJ2-5, with unresolved D. Germline V CDR1 and CDR2: SGHAT, FQNNGV. V was clipped by 0 bases and J by 4 bases, with 9 bases between them. CDR3 length: 14 residues.

The chain recombines TRBV9 with TRBJ2-1; D might be TRBD2 (5 bases). The ends were cut back, 0 bases at V and 7 bases at J, with 8 bases in the middle. Germline loops: CDR1 SGDLS, CDR2 YYNGEE. The CDR3 totals 13 residues. The chain's CDR3 is CASSVERENEQFF. The DNA for the CDR3 is TGTGCCAGCAGCGTAGAAAGGGAGAATGAGCAGTTCTTC.

J is TRBJ1-1 and V is TRBV30, with D unresolved. CDR1 and CDR2 from the germline V gene are GTSNPN and SVGIG (reference sequence). V was shortened by 0 bases and J by 1 base, with 6 bases between the two germline ends. The CDR3 runs 13 residues. This CDR3 is CAWSVPENTEAFF. The CDR3 nucleotides read TGTGCCTGGAGTGTACCGGAGAACACTGAAGCTTTCTTT.

This chain connects TRBV19 to TRBJ1-1; a possible D gene is TRBD1 (6 bases). In germline, CDR1 is LNHDA, CDR2 SQIVND (reference sequence). V lost 3 bases and J lost 8, with 19 bases in between. This CDR3 is built from 15 residues. The CDR3 here is CASSMDPFRTAEAFF. The DNA for the CDR3 is TGTGCCAGTAGTATGGATCCCTTTAGGACAGCAGAAGCTTTCTTT.

The chain combines TRBV9 with TRBJ1-4; TRBD1 aligns across 9 bases. Germline CDR1 reads SGDLS; CDR2 reads YYNGEE. V shed 3 bases and J 8 bases; nucleotides not matched to a gene: 5. The CDR3 has 14 residues. The chain's CDR3 is CASSAQGAGEKLFF. The CDR3 nucleotides are TGTGCCAGCAGCGCACAGGGGGCCGGGGAAAAACTGTTTTTT. Full variable domain (outside the CDR3, taken from reference TRBV9 and TRBJ1-4): DSGVTQTPKHLITATGQRVTLRCSPRSGDLSVYWYQQSLDQGLQFLIQYYNGEERAKGNILERFSAQQFPDLHSELNLSSLELGDSALYFCASSAQGAGEKLFFGSGTQLSVL.

The rearrangement links TRBV28 to TRBJ1-3, with D perhaps matching TRBD1 (6 bases). V was clipped by 7 bases and J by 0 bases, with 13 bases between them. Germline assignment: CDR1 MDHEN and CDR2 SYDVKM. This CDR3 contains 15 residues. CDR3: CASIDRYSSGNTIYF. CDR3 bases: TGTGCCAGCATCGACAGGTATAGCTCTGGAAACACCATATATTTT.

The chain recombines TRBV5-1 with TRBJ1-1, with TRBD1 matching over 12 bases. Trimming removed 4 bases from V and 4 bases from J; junction bases left unmatched: 11. This CDR3 spans 17 amino acids. From germline, CDR1 is SGHRS and CDR2 YFSETQ. CDR3 nucleotide sequence: TGCGCCAGCAGCGGGACCGGGACAGGGGGCGTAGGCACTGAAGCTTTCTTT. Translation: CASSGTGTGGVGTEAFF.

This clone was observed a single time. The CDR3 nucleotides are TGTGCCAGCCGCAACCTAGAAGGGACCCAGTACTTC. This encodes CASRNLEGTQYF. The chain recombines TRBV11-2 with TRBJ2-5; D gene uncertain. The V gene's germline CDR1 is SGHAT and CDR2 FQNNGV. V was shortened by 8 bases and J by 7 bases, with 14 bases between the two germline ends. The CDR3 is 12 amino acids.

V is TRBV5-1 and J is TRBJ2-6; 8 bases agree with TRBD1. Germline V gene lookup returns CDR1 SGHRS and CDR2 YFSETQ. The CDR3 extends over 17 amino acids. V lost 3 bases, J lost 1 base, and 6 bases stayed unmatched. The DNA of the CDR3 is TGCGCCAGCAGCTGGGACAGGCTGAATTCTGGGGCCAACGTCCTGACTTTC. It yields the protein CASSWDRLNSGANVLTF. Full variable domain (missing parts from reference TRBV5-1 and TRBJ2-6): KAGVTQTPRYLIKTRGQQVTLSCSPISGHRSVSWYQQTPGQGLQFLFEYFSETQRNKGNFPGRFSGRQFSNSRSEMNVSTLELGDSALYLCASSWDRLNSGANVLTFGAGSRLTVL.

V gene TRBV5-1 combines with J gene TRBJ1-2, with a possible D match to TRBD1 (6 bases). This CDR3 comprises 15 residues. CDR1 is SGHRS and CDR2 is YFSETQ in the germline V gene. V was clipped by 0 bases and J by 3 bases, with 12 bases between them. The CDR3 DNA reads TGCGCCAGCAGCTTGGCACAGGGTACTGACTATGGCTACACCTTC. Translated: CASSLAQGTDYGYTF.

This sequence joins TRBV9 and TRBJ2-1, with 8 bases identical to TRBD2. The junction had 9 bases not matched to a gene; V was cut back by 0 bases and J by 7 bases. There are 16 residues in the CDR3. Germline CDR1 reads SGDLS; CDR2 reads YYNGEE. CDR3 protein: CASSVVSSGTGNEQFF. CDR3 nucleotide sequence: TGTGCCAGCAGCGTAGTGAGTAGCGGGACCGGTAATGAGCAGTTCTTC.

The rearrangement joins TRBV7-9 to TRBJ1-1; D remains ambiguous. Germline V gene sequence: CDR1 SEHNR, CDR2 FQNEAQ (reference sequence). V dropped 3 bases and J dropped 2 bases, with 10 bases sitting between them. The CDR3 is 14 amino acids. CDR3 sequence: CASSFGQTNTEAFF. The CDR3 DNA reads TGTGCCAGCAGCTTCGGGCAGACAAACACTGAAGCTTTCTTT.

This rearrangement joins TRBV14 to TRBJ2-2; D is unresolved. The CDR3 extends over 13 amino acids. Trimming took off 3 bases at V and 0 bases at J, with 2 bases between the two ends. Germline V CDR1 and CDR2: SGHDN, FVKESK. CDR3 amino acids: CASSQANTGELFF. CDR3 bases: TGTGCCAGCAGCCAGGCGAACACCGGGGAGCTGTTTTTT. The whole variable domain, remainder taken from reference TRBV14 and TRBJ2-2, is EAGVTQFPSHSVIEKGQTVTLRCDPISGHDNLYWYRRVMGKEIKFLLHFVKESKQDESGMPNNRFLAERTGGTYSTLKVQPAELEDSGVYFCASSQANTGELFFGEGSRLTVL.

The chain combines TRBV13 with TRBJ2-7; 7 nucleotides match TRBD2. Looked up from germline, CDR1 is PRHDT and CDR2 is FYEKMQ (reference sequence). The CDR3 totals 14 residues. J lost 0 bases, V lost 5 bases, and 4 bases had no gene match. The CDR3 nucleotides read TGTGCCAGCAGCACGGGAGGACACTCCTACGAGCAGTACGTC. Its translation: CASSTGGHSYEQYV.

This chain links TRBV11-2 with TRBJ1-2, with 11 bases fitting TRBD1. The CDR3 is 14 amino acids. Germline V gene sequence: CDR1 SGHAT, CDR2 FQNNGV. V dropped 4 bases and J dropped 4; count of bases not matched to a gene: 2. The CDR3 here is CASSSGTGGYGYTF. The CDR3 region has the DNA TGTGCCAGCAGCTCGGGGACAGGGGGCTATGGCTACACCTTC.

The V and J genes are TRBV5-6 and TRBJ2-1; no reliable D call. This CDR3 has 14 residues. The V gene lost 1 base and the J gene lost 4 bases, with 9 bases spanning the gap. Germline CDR1 SGHDT, CDR2 YYEEEE. The CDR3 region has the DNA TGTGCCAGCAGCTTGTTAGTGCCGTACAATGAGCAGTTCTTC. It is translated as CASSLLVPYNEQFF.

This CDR3 is CASCPWDWDGYTF. For the CDR3, the DNA is TGTGCCAGCTGCCCCTGGGATTGGGATGGCTACACCTTC. The chain carries TRBV6-1 and TRBJ1-2, with D unclear. Trimming stripped 8 bases from V and 6 bases from J, with 16 bases between. CDR3 length: 13 amino acids. Germline-derived CDR1 and CDR2 are MNHNS and SASEGT.

The rearrangement joins TRBV28 to TRBJ2-1; 8 bases fit TRBD2. Per germline, CDR1 MDHEN and CDR2 SYDVKM. With 6 bases clipped from V and 8 bases from J, the junction kept 9 bases outside the gene matches. The CDR3 length is 14 residues. The CDR3, as DNA: TGTGCCAGCAGGAGCGGGAGAGGCGTGGATGAGCAGTTCTTC. Translating it yields CASRSGRGVDEQFF.

The chain joins TRBV5-1 to TRBJ1-1; TRBD1 might be the D (5 bases). Germline V gene lookup returns CDR1 SGHRS and CDR2 YFSETQ. CDR3 length: 15 residues. V dropped 0 bases and J dropped 1 base, with 10 bases sitting between them. The CDR3 DNA reads as TGCGCCAGCAGCTTGGTGAGTCAGGGGAACACTGAAGCTTTCTTT. This sequence encodes CASSLVSQGNTEAFF.

The rearrangement uses TRBV6-5 and TRBJ2-7, with 7 bases that match TRBD2. The trim removed 2 bases at V and 5 bases at J, leaving 6 bases unmatched. The CDR3 length is 14 residues. CDR1 is MNHEY and CDR2 is SVGAGI in the germline V gene. The chain's CDR3 is CASSYATLAHEQYV. The DNA for the CDR3 is TGTGCCAGCAGTTACGCTACACTAGCGCACGAGCAGTACGTC.

The genes are TRBV7-2 and TRBJ2-7; possible D gene TRBD1, 5 bases. The CDR3 contains 14 residues. V gave up 5 bases and J gave up 5 bases, with 16 bases separating them. Germline-derived CDR1 and CDR2 are SGHTA and FQGNSA. CDR3 region: CASSLQGYLDEQYV. DNA of the CDR3: TGTGCCAGCAGCCTCCAGGGCTACCTTGACGAGCAGTACGTC.

In this sample, this clone turned up a few times. The genes are TRBV25-1 and TRBJ1-2; D is ambiguous. Germline values: CDR1 MGHDK, CDR2 SYGVNS. V was shortened by 3 bases and J by 7 bases, with 9 bases between the two germline ends. The CDR3 consists of 12 residues. CDR3 bases: TGTGCCAGCAGTGAGGGAAGCGGTGGCTACACCTTC. It yields the protein CASSEGSGGYTF.

V and J are TRBV6-1 and TRBJ2-5; D remains unclear. Germline lookup yields CDR1 MNHNS and CDR2 SASEGT. The V gene lost 10 bases and the J gene lost 1 base, with 13 bases spanning the gap. This CDR3 spans 13 amino acids. CDR3 residues: CATHPWGQETQYF. CDR3 bases: TGTGCCACGCACCCCTGGGGCCAAGAGACCCAGTACTTC.

The CDR3 spells CASSIPRPWTSGSEDTQYF. CDR3 DNA: TGTGCCAGTAGTATACCCCGGCCTTGGACTAGCGGGAGTGAAGATACGCAGTATTTT. J is TRBJ2-3 and V is TRBV19; 13 bases match TRBD2. The V segment lost 2 bases and the J segment 5 bases; nucleotides outside the gene matches: 13. CDR1 and CDR2 (germline): LNHDA, SQIVND (reference sequence). The CDR3 loop spans 19 amino acids. Based on the CDR3 plus reference TRBV19 and TRBJ2-3, the full variable domain is DGGITQSPKYLFRKEGQNVTLSCEQNLNHDAMYWYRQDPGQGLRLIYYSQIVNDFQKGDIAEGYSVSREKKESFPLTVTSAQKNPTAFYLCASSIPRPWTSGSEDTQYFGPGTRLTVL.

V is TRBV28 and J is TRBJ2-2; 10 nucleotides agree with TRBD2. Germline V lookup: CDR1 MDHEN, CDR2 SYDVKM. V lost 3 bases to trimming and J lost 6 bases; unmatched junction nucleotides: 7. The CDR3 is 16 amino acids. CDR3 DNA: TGTGCCAGCAGTTTCTCGACAGCGGGAGGGGCCGGGGAGCTGTTTTTT. Translating gives CASSFSTAGGAGELFF.